The following is a T cell receptor beta chain sequence with its context. Its antigen is not known. The data were obtained in a study of shared clonotypes between healthy human individuals. The study, taken as a whole, reports: A limitation of the genetic and exposure-history diversity represented arose from few donors. Even with large depth, rarefaction showed that sorted-subset sequencing was incomplete.

The repertoire was sequenced with immunoSEQ multiplex PCR; TCRdb's copy has only in-frame clones and lacks some. The sample lists roughly 2,500,000 clones, 93% occurring once. With 6 bases clipped from V and 4 bases from J, the junction kept 5 bases outside the gene matches. This CDR3 spans 14 amino acids. CDR1 and CDR2 (germline): SEHNR, FQNEAQ (reference sequence). Specimen: naive CD4+ T cells from PBMCs. Subset: CD45RA+ positively selected. The chain has TRBV7-9 and TRBJ2-3, with 9 bases identical to TRBD2. The receptor was isolated from a man aged 18-30 years in good health. Some clones in this sample may be carry-over from other donors' samples. CDR3 in amino acids: CASRTSGSSDTQYF. CDR3 nucleotides: TGTGCCAGCAGAACTAGCGGGTCTTCAGATACGCAGTATTTT.